These 5 T cell receptor beta chains were sequenced from one sample in a study of cytomegalovirus exposure and HLA in healthy donors. The PCR employed 60 Vbeta primers together with 13 Jbeta primers. Assay used: immunoSEQ multiplex PCR; TCRdb lists only in-frame clones, some missing. The table has about 160,000 clones, about 75% seen once. Sequenced sample: PBMCs. The receptors were sampled from a female donor in good health and CMV-seronegative.

CDR3 residues: CASSAGGASGKDTQYF. CDR3 nucleotides: TGTGCCAGCAGCGCCGGGGGGGCTAGCGGTAAAGATACGCAGTATTTT. The rearrangement links TRBV9 to TRBJ2-3; 8 nucleotides match TRBD2. Germline CDR1 is SGDLS and CDR2 is YYNGEE. The CDR3 is 16 amino acids. With 3 bases clipped from V and 5 bases from J, the junction kept 11 bases outside the gene matches. Using reference TRBV9 and TRBJ2-3 for the parts outside the CDR3, the full variable domain is DSGVTQTPKHLITATGQRVTLRCSPRSGDLSVYWYQQSLDQGLQFLIQYYNGEERAKGNILERFSAQQFPDLHSELNLSSLELGDSALYFCASSAGGASGKDTQYFGPGTRLTVL.

The chain combines TRBV4-1 with TRBJ1-5, with D hard to call. Germline V lookup: CDR1 MGHRA, CDR2 YSYEKL. This CDR3 is built from 13 residues. V gave up 4 bases and J gave up 5 bases, with 9 bases separating them. This CDR3 is CASSLAADQPQHF. In nucleotides, the CDR3 is TGCGCCAGCAGCCTCGCGGCAGATCAGCCCCAGCATTTT.

In its sample, this clone was seen a few times. This rearrangement joins TRBV7-3 to TRBJ2-3, with D perhaps matching TRBD2 (6 bases). Trimming stripped 5 bases from V and 1 base from J, with 13 bases between. The germline V gene encodes CDR1 SGHTA and CDR2 FQGTGA. This CDR3 region has 15 residues. The CDR3 loop reads CASSPMGGRTDTQYF. The CDR3 DNA is TGTGCCAGCAGCCCTATGGGGGGACGCACAGATACGCAGTATTTT.

This sequence joins TRBV30 and TRBJ2-7, with TRBD2 matching 8 bases. The CDR3 length is 14 residues. V shed 2 bases and J 1 base; nucleotides not matched to a gene: 4. Per germline, CDR1 GTSNPN and CDR2 SVGIG (reference sequence). The DNA for the CDR3 is TGTGCCTGGAGTATCGCTAGCGGGTCCTACGAGCAGTACTTC. Protein sequence: CAWSIASGSYEQYF.

This clone was seen only a few times. This chain joins TRBV5-1 and TRBJ1-4, with D tentatively TRBD1 (6 bases). The length of the CDR3 is 14 residues. V gave up 3 bases and J gave up 7 bases, with 13 bases separating them. Germline CDR1 SGHRS, CDR2 YFSETQ. CDR3 in amino acids: CASSSRGESEKLFF. The DNA of the CDR3 is TGCGCCAGCAGCTCCAGGGGAGAGAGTGAAAAACTGTTTTTT.